These 27 T cell receptor beta chains share one sample of origin, sequenced in a study of T cell responses to AZD1222 COVID-19 vaccine. Measured with immunoSEQ multiplex PCR; TCRdb has only the in-frame clones, and not every one. The table includes approximately 170,000 clones, around nine tenths detected once. This material consisted of peripheral blood, taken 28 days after the second AZD1222 dose. The receptor source for this set is an adult who received the AZD1222 COVID-19 vaccine.

J is TRBJ1-1 and V is TRBV5-5; D remains ambiguous. Germline lookup yields CDR1 SGHKS and CDR2 YYEKEE (reference sequence). V lost 1 base, J lost 1 base, and 5 bases lay in between. This CDR3 region has 13 residues. CDR3 protein: CASSLKGNTEAFF. The CDR3, as DNA: TGTGCCAGCAGCTTGAAGGGGAACACTGAAGCTTTCTTT.

The chain's CDR3 is CAWRFFDRNYGYTF. CDR3 bases: TGTGCCTGGAGATTCTTTGACAGGAACTATGGCTACACCTTC. V is TRBV30 and J is TRBJ1-2; possible D gene TRBD1, 6 bases. V was shortened by 3 bases and J by 2 bases, with 13 bases between the two germline ends. The CDR3 spans 14 residues. From germline, CDR1 is GTSNPN and CDR2 SVGIG (reference sequence).

The J gene is TRBJ2-1, the V gene TRBV6-5; 9 nucleotides line up with TRBD1. This CDR3 is built from 14 residues. Germline V gene data show CDR1 as MNHEY and CDR2 as SVGAGI. V dropped 4 bases and J dropped 10; count of bases not matched to a gene: 8. CDR3 bases: TGTGCCAGCAGTTTCGGACAGGGGCCCCGGGAGCAGTTCTTC. It codes for CASSFGQGPREQFF.

V is TRBV28 and J is TRBJ2-1; 9 nucleotides agree with TRBD2. CDR1 is MDHEN and CDR2 is SYDVKM in the germline V gene. The ends lost 8 bases at V and 2 bases at J; junction bases unmatched: 4. This CDR3 has 14 amino acids. The CDR3 spells CASGRGGPYNEQFF. CDR3 DNA: TGTGCCAGCGGGCGGGGGGGGCCCTACAATGAGCAGTTCTTC.

The J gene is TRBJ2-2, the V gene TRBV30; D remains ambiguous. Germline CDR1 is GTSNPN and CDR2 is SVGIG (reference sequence). V was cut by 0 bases and J by 6 bases, with 20 bases left in between. The CDR3 is 17 residues long. CDR3 in DNA: TGTGCCTGGAGTGTCCGAGCAACCGGGCTTTTCCCCGGGGAGCTGTTTTTT. Its translation: CAWSVRATGLFPGELFF.

The chain is built from TRBV7-2 and TRBJ2-3; tentatively, D is TRBD2 (5 bases). The CDR3 has 15 residues. Germline values: CDR1 SGHTA, CDR2 FQGNSA. V was shortened by 4 bases and J by 5 bases, with 16 bases between the two germline ends. The CDR3 bases are TGTGCCAGCAGCTCACTTGGGATTGGAGGAGATACGCAGTATTTT. Translation: CASSSLGIGGDTQYF.

The J gene is TRBJ2-7, the V gene TRBV6-1, with a possible D match to TRBD2 (6 bases). V shed 5 bases and J shed 2 bases, with 10 bases lying between them. The CDR3 loop spans 13 amino acids. Germline V gene lookup returns CDR1 MNHNS and CDR2 SASEGT. The chain's CDR3 is CASSSSGPYEQYF. CDR3 coding DNA: TGTGCCAGCAGTTCGAGCGGGCCCTACGAGCAGTACTTC.

The rearrangement uses TRBV30 and TRBJ1-1; D may be TRBD1 (5 bases). Trimming left V 3 bases short and J 1 base short, with 12 bases between. The CDR3 contains 14 residues. Germline V gene lookup returns CDR1 GTSNPN and CDR2 SVGIG (reference sequence). Here the CDR3 DNA reads TGTGCCTGGAGGGGGGAGGGGCGGAACACTGAAGCTTTCTTT. It encodes CAWRGEGRNTEAFF.

This chain uses TRBV10-1 with TRBJ1-1; tentative D call: TRBD1 (6 bases). From germline, CDR1 is WNHNN and CDR2 SYGVQD (reference sequence). Trimming cost V 2 bases and J 1 base, with 8 bases left between them. The CDR3 is 14 residues long. CDR3 nucleotide sequence: TGCGCCAGCAGTGAGGACAGGAGGAACACTGAAGCTTTCTTT. Protein product: CASSEDRRNTEAFF.

J is TRBJ1-1 and V is TRBV3-1 (or the pseudogene TRBV3-2); D not certain. Per the germline V gene, CDR1 is LGHDT and CDR2 is YNNKEL (reference sequence). The germline V and J ends were trimmed by 0 bases and 4 bases, with 6 bases remaining between them. The CDR3 runs to 13 residues. Here the CDR3 DNA reads TGTGCCAGCAGCCAAGACCGGAGCACTGAAGCTTTCTTT. It encodes CASSQDRSTEAFF.

This chain connects TRBV5-1 to TRBJ1-1; D is undetermined. The V gene lost 0 bases and the J gene lost 5 bases, with 5 bases spanning the gap. Germline loops: CDR1 SGHRS, CDR2 YFSETQ. The CDR3 has 12 residues. CDR3 DNA sequence: TGCGCCAGCAGCTTGGGGATAACTGAAGCTTTCTTT. It translates to CASSLGITEAFF.

This rearrangement joins TRBV27 to TRBJ2-7; D is unclear. Germline V gene lookup returns CDR1 MNHEY and CDR2 SMNVEV (reference sequence). The CDR3 contains 15 residues. Trimming removed 2 bases at V and 0 bases at J, with 11 bases between. CDR3 protein: CASSLGYLSSYEQYF. The CDR3 nucleotides are TGTGCCAGCAGTTTAGGGTATCTAAGCTCCTACGAGCAGTACTTC.

The chain carries TRBV6-2 or TRBV6-3 and TRBJ1-2; weak D call: TRBD1 (6 bases). The CDR3 sequence is 20 residues long. Trimming pared 2 bases from V and 1 base from J, leaving 26 bases between. Germline values: CDR1 MNHEY, CDR2 SVGEGT. CDR3 sequence reads: CASSYPTKGHRSLINYGYTF. The CDR3 DNA follows: TGTGCCAGCAGTTACCCAACTAAGGGACACCGATCGCTAATTAACTATGGCTACACCTTC.

The genes are TRBV18 and TRBJ2-3; 9 bases line up with TRBD2. The germline gives CDR1 KGHSH, CDR2 LQKENI. V trimming: 3 bases; J trimming: 2 bases; junction bases outside the gene matches: 9. This CDR3 is 17 amino acids long. This CDR3 reads CASSPARGGLSTDTQYF. The CDR3 coding sequence is TGTGCCAGCTCACCTGCGCGGGGGGGCCTTTCCACAGATACGCAGTATTTT.

This chain joins TRBV19 and TRBJ1-6; 11 bases align to TRBD1. Unmatched junction bases numbered 4, after V lost 5 bases and J lost 7 bases. The length of the CDR3 is 15 residues. CDR1 and CDR2 (germline): LNHDA, SQIVND (reference sequence). The DNA of the CDR3 is TGTGCCAGTAGTGGAGGACAGGGGGCCAATTCACCCCTCCACTTT. Its protein is CASSGGQGANSPLHF.

As for this clone: Different DNA sequences within this sample yield the same CDR3. The chain recombines TRBV28 with TRBJ1-2; 8 bases are shared with TRBD1. The length of the CDR3 is 14 residues. Germline V CDR1 and CDR2: MDHEN, SYDVKM. The junction had 4 bases not matched to a gene; V was cut back by 5 bases and J by 2 bases. CDR3 residues: CASSTGGDNYGYTF. The CDR3 nucleotides are TGTGCCAGCAGTACAGGGGGGGACAACTATGGCTACACCTTC.

The rearrangement links TRBV27 to TRBJ2-7, with 7 nucleotides matching TRBD1. The CDR3 covers 14 residues. J lost 7 bases, V lost 5 bases, and 11 bases had no gene match. From germline, CDR1 is MNHEY and CDR2 SMNVEV (reference sequence). In nucleotides, the CDR3 is TGTGCCAGCAGTCTACGACAGGGTATAGGGGAGCAGTACTTC. Amino acids: CASSLRQGIGEQYF.

The V and J genes are TRBV5-3 and TRBJ2-3, with no clear D. TRBV5-3 is an open reading frame whose function is uncertain. This CDR3 comprises 14 residues. Trimming removed 0 bases at V and 0 bases at J, with 5 bases between. The CDR3 DNA sequence: TGTGCCAGAAGCTTGGGGGGTAGCACAGATACGCAGTATTTT. It translates to CARSLGGSTDTQYF.

This CDR3 reads CASSQGRNQPQHF. The CDR3 coding sequence is TGTGCCAGCAGTCAGGGGAGGAATCAGCCCCAGCATTTT. The V and J genes are TRBV12-3 or TRBV12-4 and TRBJ1-5, with D possibly being TRBD1 (6 bases). The CDR3 has 13 residues. The V and J ends lost 5 bases and 4 bases respectively, with 9 bases between them.

V usage is TRBV5-1 and J usage is TRBJ2-7, with 8 bases fitting TRBD1. Germline V lookup: CDR1 SGHRS, CDR2 YFSETQ. The CDR3 totals 15 residues. V was clipped by 0 bases and J by 3 bases; unmatched bases: 5. The CDR3 region has the DNA TGCGCCAGCAGCTTGGGGGGACAGGATTTCTACGAGCAGTACTTC. Its protein is CASSLGGQDFYEQYF.

This chain connects TRBV27 to TRBJ2-1; D is unresolved. The CDR3 length is 13 residues. Germline V CDR1 and CDR2: MNHEY, SMNVEV (reference sequence). The germline V and J ends were trimmed by 9 bases and 6 bases, with 15 bases remaining between them. The CDR3 DNA reads as TGTGCCAGTCGGCCGGGTTCCCTCAATGAGCAGTTCTTC. Its translation is CASRPGSLNEQFF.

In its sample, this clone was seen many times. Other nucleotide sequences from this sample produce the same CDR3. This rearrangement joins TRBV2 to TRBJ2-7, with D hard to call. This CDR3 is built from 11 residues. The V gene's germline CDR1 is SNHLY and CDR2 FYNNEI. Trimming took off 6 bases at V and 3 bases at J, with 6 bases between the two ends. CDR3 sequence (DNA): TGTGCCAGCAGGGGGTACTACGAGCAGTACTTC. Its translation: CASRGYYEQYF.

This sequence joins TRBV7-3 and TRBJ1-2; D unclear. V was trimmed by 5 bases and J by 2 bases, leaving 18 bases between them. CDR3 size: 16 residues. The germline V gene has CDR1 SGHTA and CDR2 FQGTGA. The CDR3 DNA sequence: TGTGCCAGCAGCCCTCACGGGCCGGGGAACAACTATGGCTACACCTTC. Translating gives CASSPHGPGNNYGYTF.

The rearrangement uses TRBV19 and TRBJ1-1, with TRBD1 matching 7 bases. V lost 4 bases and J lost 3; bases outside the gene matches: 11. Germline assignment: CDR1 LNHDA and CDR2 SQIVND (reference sequence). The CDR3 is 16 amino acids. This CDR3 reads CASSTLPTGSDTEAFF. CDR3 nucleotide sequence: TGTGCCAGTAGTACACTCCCGACAGGGTCGGACACTGAAGCTTTCTTT. The whole variable domain, filled in from reference TRBV19 and TRBJ1-1, reads DGGITQSPKYLFRKEGQNVTLSCEQNLNHDAMYWYRQDPGQGLRLIYYSQIVNDFQKGDIAEGYSVSREKKESFPLTVTSAQKNPTAFYLCASSTLPTGSDTEAFFGQGTRLTVV.

This chain joins TRBV5-1 and TRBJ1-5, with D possibly matching TRBD1 (5 bases). CDR1 SGHRS and CDR2 YFSETQ come from the germline V gene. V was pared by 0 bases and J by 5 bases, with 12 bases between. The CDR3 runs 15 residues. The DNA for the CDR3 is TGCGCCAGCAGCTTGGATACAGCCAGGGATCAGCCCCAGCATTTT. Its translation is CASSLDTARDQPQHF.

The rearrangement links TRBV4-3 to TRBJ1-5, with unresolved D. Trimming shortened V by 2 bases and J by 4 bases, and 6 bases separated the two germline ends. CDR3 length equals 13 residues. Germline-derived CDR1 and CDR2 are LGHNA and YSLEER. CDR3 in amino acids: CASSQTSNQPQHF. CDR3 sequence (DNA): TGCGCCAGCAGCCAAACCAGTAATCAGCCCCAGCATTTT.

The CDR3 sequence is CASSSERVPLAKNIQYF. The CDR3 nucleotides read TGTGCCAGCAGTAGTGAAAGGGTCCCCCTAGCCAAAAACATTCAGTACTTC. This chain links TRBV6-2 or TRBV6-3 with TRBJ2-4, with D unclear. CDR1 and CDR2 (germline): MNHEY, SVGEGT. The CDR3 loop spans 17 amino acids. The germline V and J ends were trimmed by 5 bases and 0 bases, with 17 bases remaining between them.